What follows are 30 T cell receptor beta chains derived from one specimen sequenced in a study of cytomegalovirus exposure and HLA in healthy donors. The PCR used 60 Vbeta and 13 Jbeta primers. Repertoires were generated with immunoSEQ multiplex PCR, while TCRdb's copy carries only in-frame clones and drops some. The sample contains more than 85,000 clones, around four fifths of which appear only once. The sample consisted of PBMCs. The receptor source for this set is a man between 35 and 55 years old in good health and CMV-seronegative.

This sequence joins TRBV7-2 and TRBJ1-1, with D tentatively TRBD1 (5 bases). V dropped 5 bases and J dropped 0 bases, with 13 bases sitting between them. Germline CDR1 reads SGHTA; CDR2 reads FQGNSA. The CDR3 extends over 15 amino acids. CDR3 amino acids: CASSVQVGMNTEAFF. The CDR3 nucleotides are TGTGCCAGCAGCGTACAGGTTGGCATGAACACTGAAGCTTTCTTT.

The V call is TRBV6-5, the J call TRBJ2-2; D remains ambiguous. Trimming left V 4 bases short and J 3 bases short, with 3 bases between. The CDR3 loop spans 12 amino acids. The germline V gene encodes CDR1 MNHEY and CDR2 SVGAGI. The DNA for the CDR3 is TGTGCCAGCAGTTCCGACACCGGGGAGCTGTTTTTT. Protein: CASSSDTGELFF.

The V and J genes are TRBV11-2 and TRBJ1-2; a possible D gene is TRBD1 (5 bases). Trimming took off 4 bases at V and 4 bases at J, with 13 bases between the two ends. CDR1 and CDR2 from the germline V gene are SGHAT and FQNNGV. The CDR3 length is 14 residues. The CDR3 region is CASSSVRGSYGYTF. In DNA form, the CDR3 reads TGTGCCAGCAGCTCGGTTCGGGGGTCCTATGGCTACACCTTC. Supplemented by reference TRBV11-2 and TRBJ1-2, the full variable domain reads EAGVAQSPRYKIIEKRQSVAFWCNPISGHATLYWYQQILGQGPKLLIQFQNNGVVDDSQLPKDRFSAERLKGVDSTLKIQPAKLEDSAVYLCASSSVRGSYGYTFGSGTRLTVV.

The chain combines TRBV10-3 with TRBJ2-3; D is possibly TRBD1 (6 bases). Germline V gene lookup returns CDR1 ENHRY and CDR2 SYGVKD. Trimming took 0 bases from V and 4 from J, leaving 17 bases between them. This CDR3 has 17 residues. CDR3 protein: CAISESMGAGPPDTQYF. CDR3 coding DNA: TGTGCCATCAGTGAGTCGATGGGGGCAGGGCCCCCAGATACGCAGTATTTT.

V gene TRBV30 combines with J gene TRBJ2-5; tentative D call: TRBD2 (7 bases). This CDR3 spans 15 amino acids. Germline CDR1 reads GTSNPN; CDR2 reads SVGIG (reference sequence). V was shortened by 3 bases and J by 5 bases, with 19 bases between the two germline ends. Here the CDR3 DNA reads TGTGCCTGGAGGTGTTGGGGGGGCCTTGGGGAGACCCAGTACTTC. It translates to CAWRCWGGLGETQYF.

In DNA form, the CDR3 reads TGTGCCAGCAGCTACGGACAGAGCTATAACTATGGCTACACCTTC. It translates to CASSYGQSYNYGYTF. The rearrangement joins TRBV5-8 to TRBJ1-2, with a weak D call TRBD1 (6 bases). The CDR3 spans 15 residues. V lost 3 bases and J lost 1, with 13 bases in between. The germline V gene encodes CDR1 SGHTS and CDR2 YDEGEE. Full variable domain (rest looked up from reference TRBV5-8 and TRBJ1-2): EAGVTQSPTHLIKTRGQQATLRCSPISGHTSVYWYQQALGLGLQFLLWYDEGEERNRGNFPPRFSGRQFPNYSSELNVNALELEDSALYLCASSYGQSYNYGYTFGSGTRLTVV.

This sequence joins TRBV6-6 and TRBJ1-1; a weak D match, TRBD1 (6 bases). From germline, CDR1 is MNHNY and CDR2 SVGAGI (reference sequence). This CDR3 is 14 amino acids long. Trimming removed 4 bases at V and 1 base at J, with 10 bases between. The DNA for the CDR3 is TGTGCCAGCAGTTTTGGGGGGGCGAACACTGAAGCTTTCTTT. It encodes CASSFGGANTEAFF.

This clone showed up just once. The chain has TRBV6-4 and TRBJ1-5; 8 bases match TRBD1. Germline loops: CDR1 MRHNA, CDR2 SNTAGT. The CDR3 consists of 16 residues. V was clipped by 6 bases and J by 2 bases; unmatched bases: 9. CDR3 amino acids: CASSSLQGAGNQPQHF. CDR3 bases: TGTGCCAGCAGCTCGCTTCAGGGGGCTGGCAATCAGCCCCAGCATTTT.

The chain carries TRBV29-1 and TRBJ2-5; D perhaps matches TRBD1 (6 bases). The tail of the sequence fits TRBJ2-7 better, so the J call may be wrong. CDR1 is SQVTM and CDR2 is ANQGSEA in the germline V gene. The CDR3 consists of 12 residues. In nucleotides, the CDR3 is TGCAGCGCAAGGGACATTTCCTACGAGCAGTACTTC. Amino acid sequence: CSARDISYEQYF.

The chain carries TRBV6-5 and TRBJ2-5; D call uncertain. Per the germline V gene, CDR1 is MNHEY and CDR2 is SVGAGI. V was pared by 5 bases and J by 6 bases, with 16 bases between. The CDR3 is 14 amino acids. CDR3 sequence reads: CASSKLAARQTQYF. The CDR3 nucleotides read TGTGCCAGCAGTAAGCTTGCGGCGCGGCAGACCCAGTACTTC.

This sequence joins TRBV7-8 and TRBJ1-2, with TRBD1 matching over 11 bases. The germline gives CDR1 SGHVS, CDR2 FQNEAQ. This CDR3 is 15 amino acids long. V trimming: 5 bases; J trimming: 4 bases; junction bases outside the gene matches: 6. The CDR3: CASSPGQGGVYGYTF. Written as DNA, the CDR3 is TGTGCCAGCAGCCCGGGACAGGGGGGGGTCTATGGCTACACCTTC. Filled out from reference TRBV7-8 and TRBJ1-2, the complete variable domain reads GAGVSQSPRYKVAKRGQDVALRCDPISGHVSLFWYQQALGQGPEFLTYFQNEAQLDKSGLPSDRFFAERPEGSVSTLKIQRTQQEDSAVYLCASSPGQGGVYGYTFGSGTRLTVV.

This chain connects TRBV18 to TRBJ2-2; TRBD2 agrees at 7 bases. The CDR3 is 15 residues long. Germline assignment: CDR1 KGHSH and CDR2 LQKENI. V gave up 3 bases and J gave up 3 bases; unmatched junction bases: 4. The CDR3 reads CASSPYRGDTGELFF. In DNA, the CDR3 is TGTGCCAGCTCACCTTATCGGGGGGACACCGGGGAGCTGTTTTTT.

This chain joins TRBV29-1 and TRBJ1-2; D not resolved. Trimming pared 0 bases from V and 4 bases from J, leaving 6 bases between. From germline, CDR1 is SQVTM and CDR2 ANQGSEA. This CDR3 is built from 12 residues. The CDR3 sequence: CSVEDLSYGYTF. The CDR3 region has the DNA TGCAGCGTTGAAGATCTCAGCTATGGCTACACCTTC.

This clone was detected once. At one of its ends the junction is not consistent with the germline gene, which may arise from a read error. The chain couples TRBV7-7 to TRBJ2-5, with TRBD2 matching 7 bases. The CDR3 has 14 residues. CDR1 SSHAT and CDR2 FNYEAQ come from the germline V gene (reference sequence). CDR3 amino acids: CASSLVSGGETQYF. The CDR3, as DNA: TGTGCTAGCAGCTTAGTATCGGGAGGCGAGACCCAGTACTTC.

This clone was detected a few times. Written as DNA, the CDR3 is TGTGCCAGTAGTGCCCAGGGTGACACTGAAGCTTTCTTT. Protein sequence: CASSAQGDTEAFF. The chain couples TRBV19 to TRBJ1-1, with D tentatively TRBD1 (5 bases). The V and J ends lost 5 bases and 3 bases respectively, with 10 bases between them. The CDR3 runs to 13 residues. CDR1 LNHDA and CDR2 SQIVND come from the germline V gene (reference sequence).

The chain is built from TRBV7-2 and TRBJ1-3; D unclear. The CDR3 extends over 13 amino acids. Germline V gene data show CDR1 as SGHTA and CDR2 as FQGNSA. The V and J ends lost 5 bases and 2 bases respectively, with 7 bases between them. CDR3 in amino acids: CASSVGTGNTIYF. As DNA, the CDR3 is TGTGCCAGCAGCGTCGGGACTGGAAACACCATATATTTT.

In its sample, this clone was seen a few times. V usage is TRBV19 and J usage is TRBJ2-1; D is possibly TRBD1 (5 bases). CDR3 length: 15 amino acids. Germline CDR1 reads LNHDA; CDR2 reads SQIVND (reference sequence). With 5 bases removed from V and 1 base from J, the gap between germline ends came to 12 bases. The CDR3 sequence is CASSQAGLSYNEQFF. DNA for the CDR3: TGTGCCAGTAGTCAGGCAGGGCTGTCCTACAATGAGCAGTTCTTC.

The V call is TRBV6-5, the J call TRBJ2-2; TRBD1 might be the D (5 bases). The CDR3 consists of 13 residues. Trimming stripped 2 bases from V and 5 bases from J, with 6 bases between. Germline loops: CDR1 MNHEY, CDR2 SVGAGI. The CDR3, as DNA: TGTGCCAGCAGTTACAGGGGTACCGGGGAGCTGTTTTTT. This sequence encodes CASSYRGTGELFF.

J is TRBJ1-3 and V is TRBV5-1, with D perhaps TRBD1 (6 bases). The germline V gene encodes CDR1 SGHRS and CDR2 YFSETQ. This CDR3 is built from 14 residues. Trimming stripped 0 bases from V and 3 bases from J, with 7 bases between. This chain's CDR3 is CASSLAGDGNTIYF. DNA of the CDR3: TGCGCCAGCAGCTTGGCAGGGGATGGAAACACCATATATTTT. The whole variable domain, filled in from reference TRBV5-1 and TRBJ1-3, reads KAGVTQTPRYLIKTRGQQVTLSCSPISGHRSVSWYQQTPGQGLQFLFEYFSETQRNKGNFPGRFSGRQFSNSRSEMNVSTLELGDSALYLCASSLAGDGNTIYFGEGSWLTVV.

V usage is TRBV11-2 and J usage is TRBJ2-5; D remains ambiguous. The CDR3 sequence is 13 residues long. Germline CDR1 SGHAT, CDR2 FQNNGV. Trimming cost V 5 bases and J 4 bases, with 11 bases left between them. CDR3 in amino acids: CASSPLSRETQYF. In DNA form, the CDR3 reads TGTGCCAGCAGCCCGCTTAGCCGAGAGACCCAGTACTTC.

On this clone itself: The CDR3 does not end in the conserved phenylalanine or tryptophan, so this is likely a read error. The DNA is left out, because the CDR3 cannot be placed on it with certainty; the CDR3 is given as TCRdb lists it. The genes are TRBV30 and TRBJ1-1. The CDR3 comprises 13 residues, both ends counted. Germline V gene sequence: CDR1 GTSNPN, CDR2 SVGIG (reference sequence). The CDR3 sequence: CAWQTPGGSSAQL.

A single count supports this clone. The rearrangement uses TRBV19 and TRBJ1-5; 8 bases fit TRBD1. Looked up from germline, CDR1 is LNHDA and CDR2 is SQIVND (reference sequence). V was clipped by 3 bases and J by 1 base; unmatched bases: 11. The CDR3 covers 18 residues. The CDR3 DNA is TGTGCCAGTAGTATCCGACGGGGGACAGGAGGGAGCAATCAGCCCCAGCATTTT. Its protein is CASSIRRGTGGSNQPQHF. Looking up the rest from reference TRBV19 and TRBJ1-5 gives the full variable domain: DGGITQSPKYLFRKEGQNVTLSCEQNLNHDAMYWYRQDPGQGLRLIYYSQIVNDFQKGDIAEGYSVSREKKESFPLTVTSAQKNPTAFYLCASSIRRGTGGSNQPQHFGDGTRLSIL.

This chain links TRBV2 with TRBJ1-1, with D unclear. The CDR3 is 12 residues long. V was cut by 1 base and J by 6 bases, with 6 bases left in between. The V gene's germline CDR1 is SNHLY and CDR2 FYNNEI. CDR3 DNA sequence: TGTGCCAGCAGTGAAGACAGACCTGAAGCTTTCTTT. It translates to CASSEDRPEAFF.

The rearrangement links TRBV10-3 to TRBJ1-2; D ambiguous. This CDR3 is built from 15 residues. Germline V gene data show CDR1 as ENHRY and CDR2 as SYGVKD. Trimming removed 0 bases at V and 4 bases at J, with 12 bases between. The CDR3 nucleotides are TGTGCCATCAGTGAGTCGGAGGCCCCTCTCTATGGCTACACCTTC. It specifies CAISESEAPLYGYTF.

The chain is built from TRBV6-6 and TRBJ1-2, with TRBD1 matching over 7 bases. J was trimmed by 1 base and V by 4 bases; bases with no gene match: 9. The germline CDR1 and CDR2 sequences are MNHNY and SVGAGI (reference sequence). The CDR3 is made up of 16 amino acids. The CDR3 loop is CASSFETHRGNYGYTF. The CDR3 DNA sequence: TGTGCCAGCAGTTTTGAGACTCACAGGGGTAACTATGGCTACACCTTC.

This sequence joins TRBV7-2 and TRBJ2-1; TRBD2 matches at 12 bases. This CDR3 contains 17 residues. Trimming took 7 bases from V and 9 from J; bases not matched to a gene: 16. From germline, CDR1 is SGHTA and CDR2 FQGNSA. CDR3 nucleotide sequence: TGTGCCAGCATTCCGCCGGGGCTAGCGGGGGGGCTCACTGAGCAGTTCTTC. This sequence encodes CASIPPGLAGGLTEQFF.

The V call is TRBV14, the J call TRBJ1-3, with D unclear. CDR1 SGHDN and CDR2 FVKESK come from the germline V gene. The CDR3 runs 13 residues. V gave up 4 bases and J gave up 1 base, with 5 bases separating them. The CDR3 DNA sequence: TGTGCCAGCAGCCCCCTGTCTGGAAACACCATATATTTT. The encoded protein is CASSPLSGNTIYF. The complete variable domain, with remaining parts taken from reference TRBV14 and TRBJ1-3, reads EAGVTQFPSHSVIEKGQTVTLRCDPISGHDNLYWYRRVMGKEIKFLLHFVKESKQDESGMPNNRFLAERTGGTYSTLKVQPAELEDSGVYFCASSPLSGNTIYFGEGSWLTVV.

The rearrangement links TRBV4-3 to TRBJ2-5; 9 positions agree with TRBD2. The CDR3 extends over 15 amino acids. Trimming at V came to 4 bases and at J to 5 bases, leaving 8 bases not matched to a gene. Germline V gives CDR1 LGHNA, CDR2 YSLEER. CDR3 in amino acids: CASSRKGGGAETQYF. CDR3 DNA: TGCGCCAGCAGCCGTAAGGGCGGGGGGGCGGAGACCCAGTACTTC.

This clone turned up a few times. V usage is TRBV5-1 and J usage is TRBJ1-4, with TRBD1 matching 10 bases. J lost 8 bases, V lost 8 bases, and 9 bases had no gene match. Germline V CDR1 and CDR2: SGHRS, YFSETQ. This CDR3 is 14 amino acids long. The CDR3 bases are TGCGCCAGTTGCTGGACAGGGGGAATAGAAAAACTGTTTTTT. Its translation is CASCWTGGIEKLFF.

The genes are TRBV30 and TRBJ1-2, with D maybe TRBD1 (6 bases). Trimming shortened V by 5 bases and J by 5 bases, and 15 bases separated the two germline ends. CDR1 and CDR2 (germline): GTSNPN, SVGIG (reference sequence). The CDR3 covers 13 residues. DNA for the CDR3: TGTGCCTGGCAGGCCCTTACAGGGTATGGCTACACCTTC. Its translation: CAWQALTGYGYTF.